The 14 T cell receptor beta chains in this list originate from one sample, sequenced in a study of blood T cell repertoires in COVID-19. Clones were sequenced by immunoSEQ multiplex PCR, and TCRdb holds only the in-frame ones, with some missing. The sample yields 15,000 or so clones, about nine tenths seen once. Material for sequencing was peripheral blood. The receptors shown here come from a human donor in a cohort sampled during active COVID-19.

This chain connects TRBV2 to TRBJ2-4; D perhaps matches TRBD2 (6 bases). Germline V CDR1 and CDR2: SNHLY, FYNNEI. The CDR3 length is 15 residues. Trimming left V 6 bases short and J 8 bases short, with 20 bases between. The CDR3 is CASRASGTGKYIQYF. CDR3 bases: TGTGCCAGCAGGGCTTCCGGGACTGGAAAGTACATTCAGTACTTC.

The rearrangement uses TRBV18 and TRBJ2-3, with 10 bases that match TRBD2. The CDR3 extends over 14 amino acids. The trim removed 6 bases at V and 4 bases at J, leaving 4 bases unmatched. Germline CDR1 is KGHSH and CDR2 is LQKENI. The DNA for the CDR3 is TGTGCCAGCTCCCATGGACTAGCGGCAGATACGCAGTATTTT. It specifies CASSHGLAADTQYF.

The chain combines TRBV2 with TRBJ1-5; 7 nucleotides agree with TRBD1. With V trimmed by 4 bases and J by 4 bases, 4 bases remained unmatched. The germline CDR1 and CDR2 sequences are SNHLY and FYNNEI. This CDR3 is built from 14 residues. In DNA, the CDR3 is TGTGCCAGCAGTGCACAGGGGATTAATCAGCCCCAGCATTTT. Amino acids: CASSAQGINQPQHF.

This clone showed up just once. The chain combines TRBV7-9 with TRBJ2-3; 8 nucleotides line up with TRBD2. This CDR3 contains 15 residues. CDR1 and CDR2 from the germline V gene are SEHNR and FQNEAQ (reference sequence). J was trimmed by 0 bases and V by 4 bases; bases with no gene match: 3. The CDR3 sequence: CASSYSGASTDTQYF. The CDR3 nucleotides read TGTGCCAGCAGCTATAGCGGGGCTAGCACAGATACGCAGTATTTT. Together with reference TRBV7-9 and TRBJ2-3, the CDR3 gives the full variable domain: DTGVSQNPRHKITKRGQNVTFRCDPISEHNRLYWYRQTLGQGPEFLTYFQNEAQLEKSRLLSDRFSAERPKGSFSTLEIQRTEQGDSAMYLCASSYSGASTDTQYFGPGTRLTVL.

The rearrangement joins TRBV11-3 to TRBJ2-5; 7 nucleotides line up with TRBD1. J gave up 5 bases and V 1 base, and 7 bases lay outside the gene matches. This CDR3 has 15 residues. Germline V gene sequence: CDR1 SGHNT, CDR2 YENEEA. Written as DNA, the CDR3 is TGTGCCAGCAGCTTAGGGGACAGAGGGCAGGAGACCCAGTACTTC. It translates to CASSLGDRGQETQYF.

The DNA of the CDR3 is TGCGCCAGCAGCCAAGAAGTAGGGGTAGCTGGAAACACCATATATTTT. The encoded protein is CASSQEVGVAGNTIYF. This rearrangement joins TRBV4-1 to TRBJ1-3; weak D call: TRBD1 (5 bases). The CDR3 is made up of 16 amino acids. Germline V lookup: CDR1 MGHRA, CDR2 YSYEKL. Trimming took off 0 bases at V and 2 bases at J, with 11 bases between the two ends.

This rearrangement joins TRBV20-1 to TRBJ2-7, with 9 bases that match TRBD2. CDR1 is DFQATT and CDR2 is SNEGSKA in the germline V gene (reference sequence). The CDR3 spans 13 residues. The V gene end was trimmed by 3 bases and the J gene end by 2 bases; junction bases not matched to a gene: 2. The CDR3 DNA sequence: TGCAGTGCTAGTCTAGCGGGAACCTACGAGCAGTACTTC. Encoded protein: CSASLAGTYEQYF.

This clone was detected only once. This sequence joins TRBV30 and TRBJ2-1, with D perhaps TRBD1 (5 bases). The CDR3 spans 15 residues. The ends were cut back, 1 base at V and 7 bases at J, with 17 bases in the middle. Germline V gives CDR1 GTSNPN, CDR2 SVGIG (reference sequence). CDR3 bases: TGTGCCTGGAGTGAGGGTCCGGAAAGGGGAAATGAGCAGTTCTTC. It yields the protein CAWSEGPERGNEQFF.

By share, this clone ranks as medium-sized. The chain has TRBV11-2 and TRBJ1-1, with no clear D. V lost 3 bases and J 5 bases, leaving 16 bases between the germline ends. Germline loops: CDR1 SGHAT, CDR2 FQNNGV. The CDR3 runs to 15 residues. The CDR3 nucleotides read TGTGCCAGCAGCTTTAGAGCTTCGGGAAGGACTGAAGCTTTCTTT. Residues: CASSFRASGRTEAFF.

V usage is TRBV6-1 and J usage is TRBJ1-5; tentative D call: TRBD1 (5 bases). The CDR3 length is 16 residues. V lost 2 bases and J lost 4, with 15 bases in between. CDR1 is MNHNS and CDR2 is SASEGT in the germline V gene. CDR3 sequence (DNA): TGTGCCAGCAGTGAATTGTGGGCAGGGACTAATCAGCCCCAGCATTTT. Residues: CASSELWAGTNQPQHF.

This chain uses TRBV29-1 with TRBJ1-2; TRBD1 might be the D (5 bases). The CDR3 spans 12 residues. Trimming removed 1 base at V and 4 bases at J, with 7 bases between. From germline, CDR1 is SQVTM and CDR2 ANQGSEA. The CDR3 DNA sequence: TGCAGCGTTGAAGTGGGGGGCTATGGCTACACCTTC. Amino acid sequence: CSVEVGGYGYTF.

V gene TRBV4-1 combines with J gene TRBJ2-1; D unresolved. V lost 6 bases to trimming and J lost 0 bases, with 6 bases between them. Germline V gene lookup returns CDR1 MGHRA and CDR2 YSYEKL. This CDR3 is 13 amino acids long. The CDR3 nucleotides are TGCGCCAGCAGTCTGAGCTCCTACAATGAGCAGTTCTTC. This gives the protein CASSLSSYNEQFF.

This clone was detected once. The chain links TRBV9 to TRBJ2-5; D is unclear. CDR1 and CDR2 (germline): SGDLS, YYNGEE. V gave up 0 bases and J gave up 3 bases, with 6 bases separating them. The CDR3 runs to 13 residues. The CDR3 loop is CASSVGAKETQYF. DNA for the CDR3: TGTGCCAGCAGCGTAGGGGCAAAAGAGACCCAGTACTTC.

J is TRBJ1-5 and V is TRBV15; a weak D match, TRBD1 (5 bases). CDR1 LNHNV and CDR2 YYDKDF come from the germline V gene (reference sequence). With 0 bases removed from V and 4 bases from J, the gap between germline ends came to 10 bases. The CDR3 totals 15 residues. The CDR3 DNA reads TGTGCCACCAGCAGAGAGACAGCAGGAAATCAGCCCCAGCATTTT. Translated: CATSRETAGNQPQHF.